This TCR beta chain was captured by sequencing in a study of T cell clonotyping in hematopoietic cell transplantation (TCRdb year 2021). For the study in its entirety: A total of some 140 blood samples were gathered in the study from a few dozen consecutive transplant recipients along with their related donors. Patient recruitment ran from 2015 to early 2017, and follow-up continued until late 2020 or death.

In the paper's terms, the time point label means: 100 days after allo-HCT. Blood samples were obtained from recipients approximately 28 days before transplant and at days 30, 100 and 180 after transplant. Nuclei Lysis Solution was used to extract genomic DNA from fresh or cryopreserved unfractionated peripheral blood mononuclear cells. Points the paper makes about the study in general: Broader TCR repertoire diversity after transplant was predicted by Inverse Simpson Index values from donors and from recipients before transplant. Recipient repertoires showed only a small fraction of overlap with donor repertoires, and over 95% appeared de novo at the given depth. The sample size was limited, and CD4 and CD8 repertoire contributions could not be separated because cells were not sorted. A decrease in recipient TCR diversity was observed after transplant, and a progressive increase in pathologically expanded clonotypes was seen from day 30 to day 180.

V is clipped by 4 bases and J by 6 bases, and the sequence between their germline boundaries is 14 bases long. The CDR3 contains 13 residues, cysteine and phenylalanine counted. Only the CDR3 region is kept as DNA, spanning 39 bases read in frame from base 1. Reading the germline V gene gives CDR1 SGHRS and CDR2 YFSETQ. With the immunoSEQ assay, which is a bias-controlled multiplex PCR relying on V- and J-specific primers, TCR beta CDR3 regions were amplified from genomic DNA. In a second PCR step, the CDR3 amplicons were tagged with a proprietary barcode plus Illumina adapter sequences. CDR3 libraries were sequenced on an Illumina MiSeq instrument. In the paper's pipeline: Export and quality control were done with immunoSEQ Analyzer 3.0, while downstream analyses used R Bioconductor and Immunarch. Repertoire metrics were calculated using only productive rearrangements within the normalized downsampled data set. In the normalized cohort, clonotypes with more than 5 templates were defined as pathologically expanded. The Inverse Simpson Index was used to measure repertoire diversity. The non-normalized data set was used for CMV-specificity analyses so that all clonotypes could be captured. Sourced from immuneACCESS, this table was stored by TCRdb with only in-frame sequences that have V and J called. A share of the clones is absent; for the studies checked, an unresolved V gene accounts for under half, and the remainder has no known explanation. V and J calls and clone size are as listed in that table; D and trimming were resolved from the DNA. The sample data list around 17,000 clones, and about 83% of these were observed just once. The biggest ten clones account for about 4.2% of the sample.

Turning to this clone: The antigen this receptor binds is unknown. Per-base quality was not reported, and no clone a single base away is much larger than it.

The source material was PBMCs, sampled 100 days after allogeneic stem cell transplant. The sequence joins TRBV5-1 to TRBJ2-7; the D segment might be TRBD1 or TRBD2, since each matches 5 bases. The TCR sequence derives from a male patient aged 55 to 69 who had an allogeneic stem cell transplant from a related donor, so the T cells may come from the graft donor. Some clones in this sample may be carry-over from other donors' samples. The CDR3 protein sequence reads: CASSPGRVSEQYF. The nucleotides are TGCGCCAGCAGCCCGGGACGAGTCAGCGAGCAGTACTTC.